The 2 T cell receptor beta chains reported below all come from one sample, sequenced in a study of control samples from healthy donors and cancer patients. Generated by immunoSEQ multiplex PCR, the TCRdb table keeps only in-frame clones and is missing some. Of approximately 70,000 clones listed, roughly 90% are singletons. The sequenced material came from PBMCs. The receptors shown here come from a man in his 60s with lung cancer.

The genes are TRBV11-2 and TRBJ1-2; weak D call: TRBD1 (6 bases). The CDR3 extends over 12 amino acids. Germline V gives CDR1 SGHAT, CDR2 FQNNGV. Between the trimmed V and J ends, which lost 6 bases and 6 bases, there was a span of 11 bases. Written as DNA, the CDR3 is TGTGCCAGCAGTGCTCAGGGGAATGGCTACACCTTC. It translates to CASSAQGNGYTF.

In its sample, this clone was seen a few times. V gene TRBV10-2 combines with J gene TRBJ2-3; D is unresolved. The CDR3 is 14 amino acids. Per the germline V gene, CDR1 is WSHSY and CDR2 is SAAADI. V gave up 3 bases and J gave up 4 bases, with 11 bases separating them. The CDR3 here is CASSDRWTADTQYF. The CDR3 DNA follows: TGCGCCAGCAGTGACAGATGGACGGCAGATACGCAGTATTTT.